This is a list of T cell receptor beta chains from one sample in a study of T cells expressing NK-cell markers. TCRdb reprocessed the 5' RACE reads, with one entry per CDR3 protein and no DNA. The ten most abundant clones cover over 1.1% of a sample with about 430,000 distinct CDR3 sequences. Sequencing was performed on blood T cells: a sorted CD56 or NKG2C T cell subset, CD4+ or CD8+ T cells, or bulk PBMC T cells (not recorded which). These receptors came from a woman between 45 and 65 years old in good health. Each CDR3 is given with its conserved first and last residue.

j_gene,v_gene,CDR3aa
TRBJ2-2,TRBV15,CATSRDRAGPGGELFF
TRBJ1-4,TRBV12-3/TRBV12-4,CASIGPHEKLFF
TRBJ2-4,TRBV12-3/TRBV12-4,CASTPLGLPRDIQYF
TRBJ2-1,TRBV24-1,CATSDAREIISYNEQFF
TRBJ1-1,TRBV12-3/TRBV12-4,CASSLAHNSGGAFF
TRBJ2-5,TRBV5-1,CASSSLPIQETQYF
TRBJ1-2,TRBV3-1,CASSQGAYGYTF
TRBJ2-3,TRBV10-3,CAISEGLGGTDTQYF
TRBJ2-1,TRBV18,CASSPAGDNEQFF
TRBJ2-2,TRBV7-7,CASSPLGVYTGELFF
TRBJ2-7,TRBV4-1,CASSQIFASGSGYEQYF
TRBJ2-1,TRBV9,CASSVEVTPGSYNEQFF